The 8 T cell receptor beta chains in this list originate from one sample, sequenced in a study of blood T cell repertoires in COVID-19. Method: immunoSEQ multiplex PCR; TCRdb's copy keeps in-frame clones and lacks some. This sample has about 100,000 clones, with 85% found just once. Material: peripheral blood. The receptors stem from a woman in her 70s with active or convalescent COVID-19.

The rearrangement links TRBV7-2 to TRBJ2-1; 10 positions match TRBD2. The ends lost 4 bases at V and 4 bases at J; junction bases unmatched: 7. The CDR3 length is 16 residues. Germline V gene lookup returns CDR1 SGHTA and CDR2 FQGNSA. The CDR3 coding sequence is TGTGCCAGCAGCTACCTGACTAGCGGGCTGTACAATGAGCAGTTCTTC. Translation gives CASSYLTSGLYNEQFF.

The chain is built from TRBV20-1 and TRBJ1-4; D not certain. The CDR3 consists of 13 residues. V lost 3 bases to trimming and J lost 8 bases, with 13 bases between them. Germline V gene data show CDR1 as DFQATT and CDR2 as SNEGSKA (reference sequence). CDR3 bases: TGCAGTGCTAGTAGGCCGACGGAGGAAAAACTGTTTTTT. This sequence encodes CSASRPTEEKLFF.

This chain links TRBV11-3 with TRBJ1-3; 7 bases fit TRBD1. The CDR3 has 14 residues. The V and J ends lost 5 bases and 4 bases, in that order; junction bases with no gene match: 5. Germline CDR1 reads SGHNT; CDR2 reads YENEEA. The CDR3 sequence: CASSRTGTGNTIYF. CDR3 nucleotides: TGTGCCAGCAGCCGGACAGGTACAGGAAACACCATATATTTT.

In this sample, this clone turned up a few times. The chain is built from TRBV18 and TRBJ2-1, with 8 positions matching TRBD2. The CDR3 covers 17 residues. Germline V gives CDR1 KGHSH, CDR2 LQKENI. J was trimmed by 1 base and V by 5 bases; bases with no gene match: 10. The CDR3 is CASSSSGQRESYNEQFF. The CDR3, as DNA: TGTGCCAGCTCATCCTCTGGTCAGCGGGAGTCCTACAATGAGCAGTTCTTC.

The chain couples TRBV11-2 to TRBJ1-1, with 9 nucleotides matching TRBD1. CDR1 is SGHAT, CDR2 FQNNGV, per germline. With 2 bases clipped from V and 6 bases from J, the junction kept 4 bases outside the gene matches. The CDR3 loop spans 14 amino acids. CDR3 DNA sequence: TGTGCCAGCAGCTTAATGAGACAGGGGGCTGAAGCTTTCTTT. Residues: CASSLMRQGAEAFF.

This clone was recorded once. This sequence joins TRBV7-6 and TRBJ2-1; a possible D gene is TRBD2 (6 bases). V lost 2 bases to trimming and J lost 9 bases, with 14 bases between them. Germline loops: CDR1 SGHVS, CDR2 FNYEAQ. The CDR3 runs to 14 residues. This chain's CDR3 is CASSLFTGEGEQFF. In DNA form, the CDR3 reads TGTGCCAGCAGCTTATTTACGGGAGAGGGTGAGCAGTTCTTC.

J is TRBJ1-5 and V is TRBV30; no firm D call. Trimming took 0 bases from V and 5 from J, leaving 5 bases between them. Germline V gene lookup returns CDR1 GTSNPN and CDR2 SVGIG (reference sequence). The CDR3 is 12 amino acids. The CDR3: CAWSVEDQPQHF. The CDR3 nucleotides are TGTGCCTGGAGTGTGGAGGATCAGCCCCAGCATTTT.

The rearrangement links TRBV12-3 or TRBV12-4 to TRBJ2-7; TRBD2 is a possible D gene (5 bases). The V end lost 2 bases, the J end lost 5 bases, and 10 bases lay between the germline ends. This CDR3 has 13 residues. The CDR3 coding sequence is TGTGCCAGCAGTTTACGAGGGTTTAACGAGCAGTACTTC. It encodes CASSLRGFNEQYF.